One sample yielded the 26 T cell receptor beta chains listed below, sequenced in a study of STAT5B mutations in CD4+ large granular lymphocyte leukemia. Sequencing was performed with immunoSEQ multiplex PCR; in TCRdb, only in-frame clones are kept and a portion is missing. The data contain about 37,000 clones, 68% of them seen just once; the ten biggest clones take up approximately 1.6%. Specimen: CD4+ T cells from blood buffy coats. The source is a human donor in good health.

The chain recombines TRBV28 with TRBJ1-5, with D possibly TRBD1 on 6 matching bases. The CDR3 is made up of 16 amino acids. Germline lookup yields CDR1 MDHEN and CDR2 SYDVKM. Trimming pared 1 base from V and 3 bases from J, leaving 13 bases between. This CDR3 is CASSLSDRRLNQPQHF. The CDR3 DNA is TGTGCCAGCAGTTTATCGGACAGAAGACTCAATCAGCCCCAGCATTTT.

The rearrangement uses TRBV5-6 and TRBJ1-2, with D possibly being TRBD1 (5 bases). The CDR3 spans 13 residues. Trimming left V 4 bases short and J 2 bases short, with 9 bases between. The germline gives CDR1 SGHDT, CDR2 YYEEEE. In nucleotides, the CDR3 is TGTGCCAGCAGCCCCAGGGAGAACTATGGCTACACCTTC. Amino acids: CASSPRENYGYTF.

V gene TRBV2 combines with J gene TRBJ1-1; D is perhaps TRBD1 (6 bases). With 2 bases removed from V and 4 bases from J, the gap between germline ends came to 8 bases. This CDR3 has 13 amino acids. CDR1 is SNHLY, CDR2 FYNNEI, per germline. CDR3 DNA: TGTGCCAGCAGTGAACAGGGGCCCACTGAAGCTTTCTTT. It codes for CASSEQGPTEAFF.

J is TRBJ2-1 and V is TRBV14; either TRBD1 or TRBD2 may fit D (6 bases each). Trimming left V 3 bases short and J 10 bases short, with 22 bases between. The germline gives CDR1 SGHDN, CDR2 FVKESK. This CDR3 region has 16 residues. The CDR3 region is CASSQHRAGSRNEQFF. DNA for the CDR3: TGTGCCAGCAGCCAGCACAGGGCGGGGTCCCGCAACGAGCAGTTCTTC.

V and J are TRBV5-1 and TRBJ1-1; no firm D call. CDR1 and CDR2 (germline): SGHRS, YFSETQ. Trimming cost V 4 bases and J 8 bases, with 15 bases left between them. The CDR3 contains 13 residues. The CDR3 reads CASSPALVSEAFF. As DNA, the CDR3 is TGCGCCAGCAGCCCGGCACTGGTCTCCGAAGCTTTCTTT.

The rearrangement joins TRBV2 to TRBJ1-5; no definite D call. In germline, CDR1 is SNHLY, CDR2 FYNNEI. The CDR3 contains 14 residues. With 6 bases removed from V and 2 bases from J, the gap between germline ends came to 11 bases. CDR3 DNA sequence: TGTGCCAGCAGCGCCGATGGGGGCAATCAGCCCCAGCATTTT. This codes for CASSADGGNQPQHF.

The V call is TRBV5-1, the J call TRBJ1-2; 8 nucleotides align to TRBD1. Looked up from germline, CDR1 is SGHRS and CDR2 is YFSETQ. V shed 4 bases, J shed 2 bases, and the junction held 7 bases outside the gene matches. CDR3 length: 15 residues. CDR3 nucleotide sequence: TGCGCCAGCAGCCCGCCCGGGGACAGGAACTATGGCTACACCTTC. Translation gives CASSPPGDRNYGYTF. The entire variable domain, with the rest obtained from reference TRBV5-1 and TRBJ1-2, is as follows: KAGVTQTPRYLIKTRGQQVTLSCSPISGHRSVSWYQQTPGQGLQFLFEYFSETQRNKGNFPGRFSGRQFSNSRSEMNVSTLELGDSALYLCASSPPGDRNYGYTFGSGTRLTVV.

In this sample, this clone turned up once. This sequence joins TRBV4-1 and TRBJ1-4, with TRBD1 identical over 7 bases. The CDR3 spans 20 residues. CDR1 is MGHRA, CDR2 YSYEKL, per germline. Unmatched junction bases numbered 23, after V lost 4 bases and J lost 6 bases. In nucleotides, the CDR3 is TGCGCCAGCAGCCCAGTTGATGAGTGGACCGCTTCAGGGGGACATGAAAAACTGTTTTTT. Translation gives CASSPVDEWTASGGHEKLFF.

This clone was detected a few times. The J gene is TRBJ1-6, the V gene TRBV28; D not certain. Deletions cut 2 bases from V and 10 bases from J, with 9 bases between. Germline V CDR1 and CDR2: MDHEN, SYDVKM. The CDR3 is 13 amino acids. The CDR3 DNA sequence: TGTGCCAGCAGTTTAGGTCTTCAGTCACCCCTCCACTTT. This encodes CASSLGLQSPLHF. Full variable domain (missing parts from reference TRBV28 and TRBJ1-6): DVKVTQSSRYLVKRTGEKVFLECVQDMDHENMFWYRQDPGLGLRLIYFSYDVKMKEKGDIPEGYSVSREKKERFSLILESASTNQTSMYLCASSLGLQSPLHFGNGTRLTVT.

This clone was detected only a few times. The J gene is TRBJ2-5, the V gene TRBV29-1; 8 positions agree with TRBD2. The CDR3 is 13 residues long. V shed 3 bases, J shed 4 bases, and the junction held 4 bases outside the gene matches. CDR1 is SQVTM, CDR2 ANQGSEA, per germline. The CDR3 sequence: CSVEVGGAETQYF. In nucleotides, the CDR3 is TGCAGCGTTGAGGTCGGGGGGGCAGAGACCCAGTACTTC. Using reference TRBV29-1 and TRBJ2-5 for the parts outside the CDR3, the full variable domain is SAVISQKPSRDICQRGTSLTIQCQVDSQVTMMFWYRQQPGQSLTLIATANQGSEATYESGFVIDKFPISRPNLTFSTLTVSNMSPEDSSIYLCSVEVGGAETQYFGPGTRLLVL.

J is TRBJ2-7 and V is TRBV7-8; 13 nucleotides align to TRBD2. The CDR3 loop spans 16 amino acids. The ends lost 4 bases at V and 4 bases at J; junction bases unmatched: 7. Germline CDR1 and CDR2: SGHVS and FQNEAQ. CDR3 loop: CASSSWTSGGSYEQYF. CDR3 bases: TGTGCCAGCAGCTCCTGGACTAGCGGGGGCTCATACGAGCAGTACTTC.

This clone has just a few counts. The chain joins TRBV20-1 to TRBJ1-1; D is unresolved. This CDR3 contains 11 residues. Per germline, CDR1 DFQATT and CDR2 SNEGSKA (reference sequence). The CDR3 is CRASGNTEAFF. The CDR3 bases are TGCAGAGCCTCCGGGAACACTGAAGCTTTCTTT.

The chain uses TRBV5-5 and TRBJ1-1; D remains unclear. Between the trimmed V and J ends, which lost 2 bases and 5 bases, there was a span of 13 bases. CDR1 is SGHKS, CDR2 YYEKEE, per germline (reference sequence). There are 14 residues in the CDR3. CDR3 DNA sequence: TGTGCCAGCAGCTTCGCCCGGGAGTGGACTGAAGCTTTCTTT. Encoded protein: CASSFAREWTEAFF.

The chain couples TRBV9 to TRBJ2-7; 10 positions agree with TRBD1. J gave up 6 bases and V 4 bases, and 10 bases lay outside the gene matches. The germline V gene has CDR1 SGDLS and CDR2 YYNGEE. The CDR3 spans 15 residues. CDR3 region: CASSLTGTGAIEQYF. The CDR3 coding sequence is TGTGCCAGCAGCCTCACCGGGACAGGGGCTATCGAGCAGTACTTC.

The chain recombines TRBV9 with TRBJ2-5; D gene uncertain. The CDR3 has 13 amino acids. The germline gives CDR1 SGDLS, CDR2 YYNGEE. Trimming removed 1 base from V and 5 bases from J, with 9 bases in between. In nucleotides, the CDR3 is TGTGCCAGCAGCGTAAACCCCGGGGAGACCCAGTACTTC. As protein: CASSVNPGETQYF.

The CDR3 region is CASSQELELAGEETQYF. The CDR3 region has the DNA TGCGCCAGCAGCCAAGAATTAGAACTAGCGGGCGAAGAGACCCAGTACTTC. The V gene is TRBV4-1, the J gene TRBJ2-5, with 9 bases matching TRBD2. V lost 0 bases and J lost 3; bases outside the gene matches: 8. CDR1 is MGHRA and CDR2 is YSYEKL in the germline V gene. This CDR3 has 17 amino acids.

The chain uses TRBV5-4 and TRBJ2-2; TRBD1 is a possible D gene (6 bases). This CDR3 is 16 amino acids long. The germline CDR1 and CDR2 sequences are SGHNT and YYREEE (reference sequence). The ends were cut back, 4 bases at V and 4 bases at J, with 17 bases in the middle. CDR3: CASSPNLAGVTGELFF. CDR3 sequence (DNA): TGTGCCAGCAGCCCTAACTTGGCAGGGGTCACCGGGGAGCTGTTTTTT.

This clone was counted only a few times. The gene calls are TRBV5-1 and TRBJ1-1, with no clear D. The ends were cut back, 0 bases at V and 0 bases at J, with 6 bases in the middle. The CDR3 length is 14 residues. From germline, CDR1 is SGHRS and CDR2 YFSETQ. CDR3 protein: CASSLDDMNTEAFF. The CDR3 DNA follows: TGCGCCAGCAGCTTGGATGATATGAACACTGAAGCTTTCTTT. Using reference TRBV5-1 and TRBJ1-1 for the parts outside the CDR3, the full variable domain is KAGVTQTPRYLIKTRGQQVTLSCSPISGHRSVSWYQQTPGQGLQFLFEYFSETQRNKGNFPGRFSGRQFSNSRSEMNVSTLELGDSALYLCASSLDDMNTEAFFGQGTRLTVV.

As to this clone: The sample holds other DNA sequences that translate to the same CDR3. This chain uses TRBV18 with TRBJ2-6; possible D gene TRBD1, 6 bases. This CDR3 spans 15 amino acids. CDR1 and CDR2 (germline): KGHSH, LQKENI. V lost 3 bases and J 1 base, leaving 7 bases between the germline ends. CDR3 protein: CASSPQGSGANVLTF. The CDR3 nucleotides are TGTGCCAGCTCACCGCAGGGGTCTGGGGCCAACGTCCTGACTTTC.

This chain links TRBV6-7 with TRBJ2-5, with 8 bases that match TRBD1. TRBV6-7 qualifies as an ORF whose function is uncertain. The V and J ends lost 8 bases and 4 bases, in that order; junction bases with no gene match: 9. CDR3 length: 14 amino acids. CDR3 coding DNA: TGTGCCAGCCACGACTGGACAGGGTTAGAGACCCAGTACTTC. Translating it yields CASHDWTGLETQYF.

The rearrangement joins TRBV28 to TRBJ2-7, with a weak D call TRBD2 (5 bases). Trimming left V 9 bases short and J 3 bases short, with 9 bases between. The germline gives CDR1 MDHEN, CDR2 SYDVKM. This CDR3 is built from 11 residues. The CDR3 loop reads CASRRGYEQYF. The CDR3 DNA follows: TGTGCCAGTCGCCGGGGCTACGAGCAGTACTTC.

The V call is TRBV5-1, the J call TRBJ2-1; possibly TRBD1 or TRBD2 for D (6 bases each). The germline CDR1 and CDR2 sequences are SGHRS and YFSETQ. V was cut by 4 bases and J by 6 bases, with 20 bases left in between. The CDR3 length is 16 residues. The CDR3 sequence: CASSLEGDWRTNEQFF. In DNA form, the CDR3 reads TGCGCCAGCAGCCTAGAGGGGGACTGGAGGACCAATGAGCAGTTCTTC.

This clone came up a few times. This chain connects TRBV19 to TRBJ1-4; D ambiguous. The length of the CDR3 is 13 residues. Germline V gene data show CDR1 as LNHDA and CDR2 as SQIVND (reference sequence). V gave up 6 bases and J gave up 8 bases, with 13 bases separating them. The CDR3 region has the DNA TGTGCCAGTAGGGTCAGAAGAGGGGAAAAACTGTTTTTT. Translating it yields CASRVRRGEKLFF.

This clone has just one count. The chain employs TRBV7-9 and TRBJ1-4; 10 nucleotides match TRBD1. CDR1 is SEHNR, CDR2 FQNEAQ, per germline (reference sequence). V shed 5 bases, J shed 7 bases, and the junction held 7 bases outside the gene matches. The CDR3 runs to 15 residues. CDR3 loop: CASSLDRGPFEKLFF. The CDR3 DNA follows: TGTGCCAGCAGCCTAGACAGGGGGCCGTTTGAAAAACTGTTTTTT.

The CDR3: CSVEVREIKGGYTF. As DNA, the CDR3 is TGCAGCGTTGAAGTAAGGGAAATAAAGGGTGGCTACACCTTC. This chain links TRBV29-1 with TRBJ1-2, with D hard to call. V lost 1 base, J lost 7 bases, and 16 bases lay in between. Per the germline V gene, CDR1 is SQVTM and CDR2 is ANQGSEA. There are 14 residues in the CDR3.

The chain couples TRBV27 to TRBJ1-6; 8 bases align to TRBD1. Germline V gene sequence: CDR1 MNHEY, CDR2 SMNVEV (reference sequence). The CDR3 has 15 amino acids. J was trimmed by 7 bases and V by 3 bases; bases with no gene match: 5. CDR3 protein: CASSFVDRGNSPLHF. CDR3 DNA: TGTGCCAGCAGTTTCGTAGACAGGGGAAATTCACCCCTCCACTTT.